Listed here are 21 T cell receptor beta chains from one sample, sequenced in a study of blood T cell repertoires in COVID-19. Produced via immunoSEQ multiplex PCR; TCRdb's table is partial and in-frame only. The top ten hold around 10% of the sample, which has about 280,000 clones, over 85% seen once. The source material was peripheral blood. The receptors here all came from a woman in her thirties with COVID-19, enrolled during active disease.

This chain joins TRBV11-2 and TRBJ2-5; no definite D call. Per the germline V gene, CDR1 is SGHAT and CDR2 is FQNNGV. Trimming removed 7 bases at V and 4 bases at J, with 16 bases between. The CDR3 spans 14 residues. The CDR3, as DNA: TGTGCCAGCACCCTTGGTCGGGTGGGAGAGACCCAGTACTTC. It specifies CASTLGRVGETQYF. Full variable domain (missing parts from reference TRBV11-2 and TRBJ2-5): EAGVAQSPRYKIIEKRQSVAFWCNPISGHATLYWYQQILGQGPKLLIQFQNNGVVDDSQLPKDRFSAERLKGVDSTLKIQPAKLEDSAVYLCASTLGRVGETQYFGPGTRLLVL.

This chain links TRBV10-1 with TRBJ1-1; 8 bases agree with TRBD1. Trimming cost V 6 bases and J 5 bases; bases outside gene matches: 5. Looked up from germline, CDR1 is WNHNN and CDR2 is SYGVQD (reference sequence). The CDR3 is 13 residues long. CDR3 loop: CASSQGAGTEAFF. The CDR3 DNA reads TGCGCCAGCAGCCAGGGGGCTGGTACTGAAGCTTTCTTT.

The chain links TRBV28 to TRBJ2-1; no clear D gene. Germline loops: CDR1 MDHEN, CDR2 SYDVKM. V shed 4 bases and J shed 3 bases, with 10 bases lying between them. The CDR3 consists of 14 residues. Written as DNA, the CDR3 is TGTGCCAGCAGTTCGACTGCGGACTACAATGAGCAGTTCTTC. Translation gives CASSSTADYNEQFF.

The rearrangement links TRBV15 to TRBJ2-2, with TRBD1 as a possible D gene (5 bases). Looked up from germline, CDR1 is LNHNV and CDR2 is YYDKDF (reference sequence). The CDR3 contains 16 residues. V lost 5 bases to trimming and J lost 0 bases, with 13 bases between them. The CDR3 protein is CATSLGQGTNTGELFF. DNA of the CDR3: TGTGCCACCAGCCTCGGGCAGGGCACGAACACCGGGGAGCTGTTTTTT.

This chain connects TRBV7-2 to TRBJ2-3, with 9 bases that match TRBD2. Germline V gives CDR1 SGHTA, CDR2 FQGNSA. The CDR3 consists of 16 residues. Losses at the gene ends were 3 bases for V and 5 bases for J; bases not matched to a gene: 9. In DNA, the CDR3 is TGTGCCAGCAGCTTTAGGGGCGGGGGGGCTGAAGATACGCAGTATTTT. Translation: CASSFRGGGAEDTQYF.

The chain employs TRBV18 and TRBJ2-3, with 14 bases lining up with TRBD2. Germline loops: CDR1 KGHSH, CDR2 LQKENI. Trimming removed 4 bases from V and 0 bases from J; junction bases left unmatched: 3. The CDR3 sequence is 17 residues long. CDR3: CASSRLAGGPSTDTQYF. CDR3 nucleotide sequence: TGTGCCAGCTCACGACTAGCGGGGGGGCCGAGCACAGATACGCAGTATTTT.

The chain has TRBV9 and TRBJ2-5, with 8 bases matching TRBD2. Losses at the gene ends were 2 bases for V and 4 bases for J; bases not matched to a gene: 7. This CDR3 region has 15 residues. CDR1 and CDR2 (germline): SGDLS, YYNGEE. In DNA, the CDR3 is TGTGCCAGCAGCGTGGGTAGCGGGGTCGGAGAGACCCAGTACTTC. As protein: CASSVGSGVGETQYF.

The J gene is TRBJ2-7, the V gene TRBV6-5; no reliable D call. Germline V gene lookup returns CDR1 MNHEY and CDR2 SVGAGI. This CDR3 region has 11 residues. V was clipped by 5 bases and J by 5 bases, with 7 bases between them. CDR3 sequence (DNA): TGTGCCAGCAGTATGTATCACGAGCAGTACTTC. It codes for CASSMYHEQYF.

This chain uses TRBV19 with TRBJ2-1; the match to TRBD2 covers 9 bases. This CDR3 has 17 residues. V lost 3 bases, J lost 1 base, and 7 bases stayed unmatched. Germline CDR1 and CDR2: LNHDA and SQIVND (reference sequence). This chain's CDR3 is CASSMSSGVDSYNEQFF. CDR3 bases: TGTGCCAGTAGTATGTCTAGCGGGGTCGATTCCTACAATGAGCAGTTCTTC.

The genes are TRBV2 and TRBJ1-5, with D maybe TRBD1 (6 bases). There are 17 residues in the CDR3. CDR1 SNHLY and CDR2 FYNNEI come from the germline V gene. V lost 6 bases to trimming and J lost 7 bases, with 25 bases between them. The CDR3 DNA is TGTGCCAGCAGGGCCGCAATTATAGGGGGTAGTGGACAGCCCCAGCATTTT. Protein product: CASRAAIIGGSGQPQHF.

This clone has more than one count but fewer than ten. The chain couples TRBV28 to TRBJ1-5; D unresolved. Germline CDR1 reads MDHEN; CDR2 reads SYDVKM. The CDR3 is 15 amino acids. Deletions cut 6 bases from V and 3 bases from J, with 15 bases between. The CDR3 DNA reads as TGTGCCAGCAGCACCGGACGGACTTTCAATCAGCCCCAGCATTTT. Translation gives CASSTGRTFNQPQHF. The full variable domain, with the rest looked up from reference TRBV28 and TRBJ1-5, is DVKVTQSSRYLVKRTGEKVFLECVQDMDHENMFWYRQDPGLGLRLIYFSYDVKMKEKGDIPEGYSVSREKKERFSLILESASTNQTSMYLCASSTGRTFNQPQHFGDGTRLSIL.

The genes are TRBV11-3 and TRBJ2-2; no reliable D call. The CDR3 runs 14 residues. CDR1 SGHNT and CDR2 YENEEA come from the germline V gene. Trimming shortened V by 3 bases and J by 4 bases, and 9 bases separated the two germline ends. This CDR3 is CASSFGPSTGELFF. For the CDR3, the DNA is TGTGCCAGCAGCTTCGGTCCGAGCACCGGGGAGCTGTTTTTT.

The rearrangement uses TRBV9 and TRBJ2-2, with TRBD1 identical over 9 bases. The CDR3 extends over 16 amino acids. V lost 2 bases and J lost 4; bases outside the gene matches: 6. Germline-derived CDR1 and CDR2 are SGDLS and YYNGEE. The DNA for the CDR3 is TGTGCCAGCAGCGTTTTACAGGGGGCGGGCACCGGGGAGCTGTTTTTT. Amino acid sequence: CASSVLQGAGTGELFF.

This clone showed up just a few times. The chain carries TRBV14 and TRBJ1-1; no clear D gene. Germline CDR1 is SGHDN and CDR2 is FVKESK. The germline V and J ends were trimmed by 4 bases and 0 bases, with 9 bases remaining between them. There are 14 residues in the CDR3. CDR3 in amino acids: CASSRPGMNTEAFF. In DNA form, the CDR3 reads TGTGCCAGCAGCCGCCCAGGAATGAACACTGAAGCTTTCTTT.

This chain links TRBV7-8 with TRBJ1-5, with D unclear. Looked up from germline, CDR1 is SGHVS and CDR2 is FQNEAQ. V was trimmed by 5 bases and J by 0 bases, leaving 14 bases between them. The CDR3 runs 16 residues. CDR3 sequence: CASSPQEVNSNQPQHF. In DNA form, the CDR3 reads TGTGCCAGCAGCCCCCAGGAGGTTAATAGCAATCAGCCCCAGCATTTT.

A single count supports this clone. The V call is TRBV18, the J call TRBJ2-3; D is undetermined. The germline gives CDR1 KGHSH, CDR2 LQKENI. V gave up 2 bases and J gave up 3 bases, with 3 bases separating them. The CDR3 totals 12 residues. The CDR3 DNA reads as TGTGCCAGCTCACCAGAGACAGATACGCAGTATTTT. Translating it yields CASSPETDTQYF.

J is TRBJ2-4 and V is TRBV19, with D possibly TRBD2 on 6 matching bases. CDR3 size: 15 residues. Germline V gene sequence: CDR1 LNHDA, CDR2 SQIVND (reference sequence). Trimming took 3 bases from V and 8 from J, leaving 17 bases between them. CDR3: CASSIGVGGTDIQYF. DNA for the CDR3: TGTGCCAGTAGTATCGGAGTGGGAGGAACGGACATTCAGTACTTC.

V usage is TRBV2 and J usage is TRBJ2-4, with D maybe TRBD1 (6 bases). This CDR3 has 13 amino acids. Germline lookup yields CDR1 SNHLY and CDR2 FYNNEI. The V gene lost 2 bases and the J gene lost 12 bases, with 14 bases spanning the gap. The CDR3 DNA reads as TGTGCCAGCAGTGAACAGGGGCCCCGCGATCAGTACTTC. Protein product: CASSEQGPRDQYF.

The chain has TRBV14 and TRBJ1-1; the D gene is possibly TRBD1 (6 bases). Germline CDR1 is SGHDN and CDR2 is FVKESK. Trimming pared 6 bases from V and 4 bases from J, leaving 18 bases between. The CDR3 is 15 residues long. CDR3 residues: CASRRLTGTSTEAFF. The CDR3 nucleotides read TGTGCCAGCAGACGTCTAACAGGGACGAGCACTGAAGCTTTCTTT.

The CDR3 spells CASSGAYSGKETQYF. CDR3 coding DNA: TGCGCCAGCAGCGGGGCCTATAGCGGCAAAGAGACCCAGTACTTC. J is TRBJ2-5 and V is TRBV5-1; possible D gene TRBD2, 6 bases. The CDR3 is 15 amino acids. Germline loops: CDR1 SGHRS, CDR2 YFSETQ. The V end lost 4 bases, the J end lost 3 bases, and 16 bases lay between the germline ends.

V is TRBV19 and J is TRBJ2-1; TRBD1 matches at 8 bases. Trimming removed 3 bases from V and 1 base from J; junction bases left unmatched: 5. Per the germline V gene, CDR1 is LNHDA and CDR2 is SQIVND (reference sequence). This CDR3 spans 16 amino acids. CDR3 region: CASSILQGGSYNEQFF. CDR3 sequence (DNA): TGTGCCAGTAGTATCCTACAGGGGGGTTCCTACAATGAGCAGTTCTTC. Full variable domain (missing parts from reference TRBV19 and TRBJ2-1): DGGITQSPKYLFRKEGQNVTLSCEQNLNHDAMYWYRQDPGQGLRLIYYSQIVNDFQKGDIAEGYSVSREKKESFPLTVTSAQKNPTAFYLCASSILQGGSYNEQFFGPGTRLTVL.